This T cell receptor (beta chain) stems from a study of identical twins. To note about this clonotype: No antigen is known for it.

Trimming took 7 bases from V and 5 from J; bases not matched to a gene: 8. CDR1 MNHEY and CDR2 SVGEGT come from the germline V gene. The CDR3 runs to 14 residues. Study findings and constraints: Clonotypes of the beta chain that were abundant in cord blood carried fewer insertions (memory repertoires showed none). The authors drew conclusions from cross-sectional statistical analysis rather than following the same donors. Modelling underestimated the level of out-of-frame TCR alpha sharing observed in monozygotic twins.

TCRdb reanalysed the 5' RACE reads using MiXCR and keeps one entry per CDR3 protein. The table records 400,000 to 550,000 distinct CDR3 sequences, roughly a quarter of them present only once. The data were also submitted as part of a second study, on T cells expressing NK-cell markers. That work adds: According to the study, TCR beta repertoires originated from sorted CD3+CD56+NKG2C+, CD3+CD56+NKG2C- and CD3+CD56-NKG2C+ T cells.

The chain is built from TRBV6-2 or TRBV6-3 and TRBJ1-5; 7 nucleotides line up with TRBD1. Sequencing was carried out using CD4+ T cells sorted from blood. This TCR derives from a woman in her late teens or twenties in good health. The CDR3 bases are TGTGCCAGCAACCGACAGGGAGAGGATCAGCCCCAGCATTTT. This translates into CASNRQGEDQPQHF.